The next 20 T cell receptor beta chains were all read from a single sample in a study of CD4 T cell repertoires in COVID-19. The memory T cells were sequenced right after ex vivo isolation, without culture. The table came from immunoSEQ multiplex PCR; TCRdb's copy has only in-frame clones and leaves some out. The sample shows about 24,000 clones, over 90% of them seen only once. Specimen: circulating follicular helper CD4+ T cells (cTfh) from blood, collected before the COVID-19 pandemic. All receptors come from a human donor who had COVID-19.

The rearrangement links TRBV12-5 to TRBJ2-7; 10 nucleotides align to TRBD1. Germline lookup yields CDR1 LGHNT and CDR2 FRNRAP. Germline trimming cut 6 bases from V and 3 bases from J; bases unmatched to any gene: 8. The CDR3 consists of 15 residues. CDR3: CASGQRQGAIYEQYF. CDR3 nucleotides: TGTGCTAGTGGACAAAGACAGGGGGCGATCTACGAGCAGTACTTC.

The chain employs TRBV28 and TRBJ1-2, with 7 bases that match TRBD1. CDR1 is MDHEN, CDR2 SYDVKM, per germline. J gave up 4 bases and V 6 bases, and 8 bases lay outside the gene matches. This CDR3 has 14 amino acids. CDR3 sequence: CASRGQVSFYGYTF. CDR3 DNA sequence: TGTGCCAGCAGAGGACAGGTCTCATTCTATGGCTACACCTTC.

The genes are TRBV6-5 and TRBJ2-2; 16 bases agree with TRBD2. The V gene end was trimmed by 6 bases and the J gene end by 8 bases; junction bases not matched to a gene: 0. This CDR3 is built from 14 residues. Germline assignment: CDR1 MNHEY and CDR2 SVGAGI. The CDR3 nucleotides read TGTGCCAGCAGGGGACTAGCGGGAGGGGGGGAGCTGTTTTTT. Translating gives CASRGLAGGGELFF.

The rearrangement links TRBV30 to TRBJ2-5; D call uncertain. CDR3 length equals 13 residues. Germline CDR1 is GTSNPN and CDR2 is SVGIG (reference sequence). The V end was cut by 2 bases, the J end by 4 bases, with 11 bases between. The CDR3 DNA reads as TGTGCCTGGAGTCCCTTCCCCGGAGAGACCCAGTACTTC. Translating gives CAWSPFPGETQYF. The full variable domain, rest sourced from reference TRBV30 and TRBJ2-5, is SQTIHQWPATLVQPVGSPLSLECTVEGTSNPNLYWYRQAAGRGLQLLFYSVGIGQISSEVPQNLSASRPQDRQFILSSKKLLLSDSGFYLCAWSPFPGETQYFGPGTRLLVL.

The V and J genes are TRBV5-8 and TRBJ2-1, with D perhaps matching TRBD2 (5 bases). The CDR3 is 14 amino acids. CDR1 and CDR2 from the germline V gene are SGHTS and YDEGEE. The ends were cut back, 0 bases at V and 6 bases at J, with 10 bases in the middle. The CDR3 coding sequence is TGTGCCAGCAGCTTGGCTTTACGGGGCAATGAGCAGTTCTTC. It encodes CASSLALRGNEQFF.

This clone is a singleton in its sample. The genes are TRBV6-6 and TRBJ2-5; D might be TRBD2 (5 bases). Gene TRBJ2-7 matches the end of the DNA better, so the J call may be wrong. Germline V lookup: CDR1 MNHNY, CDR2 SVGAGI (reference sequence). This CDR3 has 13 residues. CDR3 coding DNA: TGTGCCAGCACTAGAGGGAACCGGTACGAGCAGTACTTC. This encodes CASTRGNRYEQYF.

This chain joins TRBV19 and TRBJ1-2, with D tentatively TRBD1 (5 bases). The ends were cut back, 1 base at V and 7 bases at J, with 13 bases in the middle. The CDR3 runs 14 residues. Germline V lookup: CDR1 LNHDA, CDR2 SQIVND (reference sequence). CDR3 sequence reads: CASSIAGGASGYTF. The CDR3 region has the DNA TGTGCCAGTAGTATAGCCGGGGGAGCAAGTGGCTACACCTTC. Based on the CDR3 plus reference TRBV19 and TRBJ1-2, the full variable domain is DGGITQSPKYLFRKEGQNVTLSCEQNLNHDAMYWYRQDPGQGLRLIYYSQIVNDFQKGDIAEGYSVSREKKESFPLTVTSAQKNPTAFYLCASSIAGGASGYTFGSGTRLTVV.

This clone was detected once. The V gene is TRBV2, the J gene TRBJ1-2; 9 nucleotides agree with TRBD1. CDR1 is SNHLY, CDR2 FYNNEI, per germline. This CDR3 is built from 15 residues. The ends lost 7 bases at V and 4 bases at J; junction bases unmatched: 10. The CDR3 DNA follows: TGTGCCAGCACGGGACAGGGCACAACCTCCTATGGCTACACCTTC. Translated: CASTGQGTTSYGYTF. The full variable domain, in which reference TRBV2 and TRBJ1-2 provide the parts outside the CDR3, is EPEVTQTPSHQVTQMGQEVILRCVPISNHLYFYWYRQILGQKVEFLVSFYNNEISEKSEIFDDQFSVERPDGSNFTLKIRSTKLEDSAMYFCASTGQGTTSYGYTFGSGTRLTVV.

The rearrangement uses TRBV30 and TRBJ1-1, with D unresolved. Germline-derived CDR1 and CDR2 are GTSNPN and SVGIG (reference sequence). Trimming removed 4 bases from V and 9 bases from J, with 18 bases in between. This CDR3 region has 13 residues. CDR3 sequence reads: CAWNGGGSTQAFF. The CDR3 DNA reads TGTGCCTGGAATGGTGGAGGGAGCACCCAAGCTTTCTTT.

CDR3 bases: TGTGCCAGCAGTGAAAATATTAGTGGCAATGAGCAGTTCTTC. Amino acids: CASSENISGNEQFF. The chain uses TRBV2 and TRBJ2-1, with D hard to call. Looked up from germline, CDR1 is SNHLY and CDR2 is FYNNEI. The V end lost 2 bases, the J end lost 6 bases, and 11 bases lay between the germline ends. The CDR3 contains 14 residues.

The chain carries TRBV18 and TRBJ1-1; maybe TRBD1 (6 bases). This CDR3 region has 14 residues. Deletions cut 6 bases from V and 6 bases from J, with 17 bases between. The germline gives CDR1 KGHSH, CDR2 LQKENI. The CDR3 DNA reads TGTGCCAGCTCCCCTGCCCGGGCAGGGGCTGAAGCTTTCTTT. This translates into CASSPARAGAEAFF. Using reference TRBV18 and TRBJ1-1 for the parts outside the CDR3, the full variable domain is NAGVMQNPRHLVRRRGQEARLRCSPMKGHSHVYWYRQLPEEGLKFMVYLQKENIIDESGMPKERFSAEFPKEGPSILRIQQVVRGDSAAYFCASSPARAGAEAFFGQGTRLTVV.

V gene TRBV7-3 combines with J gene TRBJ2-1, with TRBD2 as a possible D gene (6 bases). The CDR3 is 15 residues long. The germline CDR1 and CDR2 sequences are SGHTA and FQGTGA. Deletions cut 2 bases from V and 1 base from J, with 9 bases between. CDR3 DNA: TGTGCCAGCAGCTTATCGGCGGGATCCTACAATGAGCAGTTCTTC. It is translated as CASSLSAGSYNEQFF.

V and J are TRBV5-6 and TRBJ2-3; 8 bases line up with TRBD2. CDR3 length: 13 residues. V was pared by 4 bases and J by 6 bases, with 4 bases of the junction left unmatched. Germline V gene lookup returns CDR1 SGHDT and CDR2 YYEEEE. Here the CDR3 DNA reads TGTGCCAGCAGCCGGGGGGGGTGGGATACGCAGTATTTT. Residues: CASSRGGWDTQYF.

The chain couples TRBV25-1 to TRBJ1-2, with 9 positions matching TRBD1. This CDR3 is 15 amino acids long. The ends lost 6 bases at V and 7 bases at J; junction bases unmatched: 12. The V gene's germline CDR1 is MGHDK and CDR2 SYGVNS. CDR3 DNA sequence: TGTGCCAGCAGCAGGCCGGGACAGGGCGTCAGTGGCTACACCTTC. Translating gives CASSRPGQGVSGYTF.

This clone was seen a single time. The genes are TRBV5-1 and TRBJ2-1; TRBD2 agrees at 8 bases. V shed 2 bases and J 7 bases; nucleotides not matched to a gene: 11. Germline V gene lookup returns CDR1 SGHRS and CDR2 YFSETQ. The CDR3 extends over 16 amino acids. DNA of the CDR3: TGCGCCAGCAGCTTAACGAGCGGGAGTAAAATGAATGAGCAGTTCTTC. Residues: CASSLTSGSKMNEQFF.

The chain has TRBV6-6 and TRBJ2-1, with TRBD1 matching over 8 bases. The CDR3 loop spans 15 amino acids. V lost 2 bases to trimming and J lost 10 bases; unmatched junction nucleotides: 10. The germline CDR1 and CDR2 sequences are MNHNY and SVGAGI (reference sequence). The CDR3 loop is CASSYPSQGEKEQFF. CDR3 nucleotide sequence: TGTGCCAGCAGTTACCCATCACAGGGGGAGAAGGAGCAGTTCTTC.

This chain links TRBV19 with TRBJ1-2; 10 positions match TRBD1. The CDR3 is 15 amino acids. Germline V gene sequence: CDR1 LNHDA, CDR2 SQIVND (reference sequence). Germline trimming cut 5 bases from V and 4 bases from J; bases unmatched to any gene: 7. CDR3 region: CASSSTTGGGYGYTF. CDR3 DNA: TGTGCCAGTAGTTCCACGACAGGGGGCGGCTATGGCTACACCTTC. Filled out from reference TRBV19 and TRBJ1-2, the complete variable domain reads DGGITQSPKYLFRKEGQNVTLSCEQNLNHDAMYWYRQDPGQGLRLIYYSQIVNDFQKGDIAEGYSVSREKKESFPLTVTSAQKNPTAFYLCASSSTTGGGYGYTFGSGTRLTVV.

This clone has only one observation. The V call is TRBV5-6, the J call TRBJ1-1; TRBD1 matches at 7 bases. The CDR3 covers 13 residues. Germline-derived CDR1 and CDR2 are SGHDT and YYEEEE. Trimming removed 4 bases from V and 3 bases from J; junction bases left unmatched: 3. The CDR3 loop is CASSPDRDTEAFF. The DNA for the CDR3 is TGTGCCAGCAGCCCCGACAGGGACACTGAAGCTTTCTTT.

The chain couples TRBV6-1 to TRBJ1-5; no reliable D call. The CDR3 extends over 14 amino acids. From germline, CDR1 is MNHNS and CDR2 SASEGT. The germline V and J ends were trimmed by 5 bases and 5 bases, with 13 bases remaining between them. CDR3 residues: CASSSTTGDQPQHF. The CDR3 nucleotides read TGTGCCAGCAGTTCGACCACCGGGGATCAGCCCCAGCATTTT.

This chain links TRBV7-9 with TRBJ2-7; 7 nucleotides agree with TRBD2. Losses at the gene ends were 5 bases for V and 2 bases for J; bases not matched to a gene: 12. The germline gives CDR1 SEHNR, CDR2 FQNEAQ (reference sequence). The CDR3 loop spans 16 amino acids. The DNA for the CDR3 is TGTGCCAGCAGCCAGCTTGGGCTAGCGGCAACCTACGAGCAGTACTTC. Its translation is CASSQLGLAATYEQYF.